The T cell receptor (beta chain) described here comes from a study of blood T cells in healthy people across ages. Study overall: Template switching captured about one barcoded beta molecule per two T cells. Notes on the study in general: It was the long-lived donors that had more naive CD4+ cells and higher diversity than aged donors. Across the age range, TCR beta diversity per million T cells fell in a roughly linear way.

Alongside a J-beta primer mix, a sample-barcoded 5' primer served in a second PCR lasting about 7 to 12 cycles. Each cDNA molecule, via a template-switch adaptor with 12 random nucleotides, was tagged. Using its own MiXCR run on the 5' RACE reads, TCRdb lists one record per CDR3 protein. This sample has 800,000 to 900,000 distinct CDR3 sequences, with around 62% found just once. Notes on this clonotype: Its antigen is currently unknown.

V was pared by 6 bases and J by 7 bases, with 22 bases between. CDR3 length equals 16 residues. Specimen: blood. The sequence came from a man aged 25-45 years in good health. V gene TRBV12-3 or TRBV12-4 combines with J gene TRBJ2-1; the D gene is possibly TRBD2 (5 bases). CDR3 sequence reads: CASSILSRVTGNEQFF. The CDR3 coding sequence is TGTGCCAGCAGCATCCTGTCGCGGGTGACGGGGAATGAGCAGTTCTTC.